This TCR beta chain was captured in a study of blood T cell repertoires in COVID-19. The overall study: The United States, Italy and Spain supplied acute and convalescent COVID-19 samples. T cells, B-cell-depleted T cells, or PBMCs provided the cDNA or gDNA that served as material.

Authors' data handling: For nucleated cells, counts were estimated from reference gene primer amplification. The repertoire was sequenced with immunoSEQ multiplex PCR; TCRdb's copy has only in-frame clones and lacks some. D and trimming were read from the DNA, whereas the V and J calls and clone size are those reported in that table. This table has some 99,000 clones, roughly nine tenths appearing once. Germline CDR1 MNHEY, CDR2 SVGAGI. Trimming removed 9 bases from V and 0 bases from J, with 15 bases in between. This CDR3 spans 15 amino acids. The sequence was obtained from a man aged 65 to 85 with acute or convalescent COVID-19. The chain couples TRBV6-5 to TRBJ2-1; no definite D call. The sequencing input was peripheral blood. The CDR3 sequence is CASIPAESSYNEQFF. For the CDR3, the DNA is TGTGCCAGTATCCCGGCGGAGAGCTCCTACAATGAGCAGTTCTTC.